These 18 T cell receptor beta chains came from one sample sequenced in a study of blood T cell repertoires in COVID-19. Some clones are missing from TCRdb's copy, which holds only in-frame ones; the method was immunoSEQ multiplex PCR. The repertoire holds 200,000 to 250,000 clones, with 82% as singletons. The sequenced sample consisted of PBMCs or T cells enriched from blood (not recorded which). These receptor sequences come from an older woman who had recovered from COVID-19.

CDR3 coding DNA: TGTGCCAGCAGCCTTCAGTCGGGAGTGGGGTCCTACAATGAGCAGTTCTTC. It encodes CASSLQSGVGSYNEQFF. V usage is TRBV11-3 and J usage is TRBJ2-1, with D tentatively TRBD2 (6 bases). The CDR3 is 17 amino acids. The V end lost 5 bases, the J end lost 1 base, and 18 bases lay between the germline ends. Germline CDR1 is SGHNT and CDR2 is YENEEA.

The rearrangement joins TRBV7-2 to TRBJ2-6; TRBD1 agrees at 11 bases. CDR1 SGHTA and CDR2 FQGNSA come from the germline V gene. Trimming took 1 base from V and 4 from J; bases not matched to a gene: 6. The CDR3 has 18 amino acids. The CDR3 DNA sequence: TGTGCCAGCAGCTTAGTGGGACAGGGGGGGCCCGGGGCCAACGTCCTGACTTTC. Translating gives CASSLVGQGGPGANVLTF.

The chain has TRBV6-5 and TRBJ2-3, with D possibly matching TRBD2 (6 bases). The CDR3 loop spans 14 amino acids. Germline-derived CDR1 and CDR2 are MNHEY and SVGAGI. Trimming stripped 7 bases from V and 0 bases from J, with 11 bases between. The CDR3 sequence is CASKVGGSTDTQYF. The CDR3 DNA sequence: TGTGCCAGCAAGGTCGGAGGGAGCACAGATACGCAGTATTTT.

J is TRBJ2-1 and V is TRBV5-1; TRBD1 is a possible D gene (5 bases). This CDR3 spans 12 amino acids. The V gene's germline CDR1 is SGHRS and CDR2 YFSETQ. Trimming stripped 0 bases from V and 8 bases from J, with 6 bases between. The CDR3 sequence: CASSLEGDEQFF. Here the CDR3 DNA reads TGCGCCAGCAGCTTGGAAGGGGATGAGCAGTTCTTC.

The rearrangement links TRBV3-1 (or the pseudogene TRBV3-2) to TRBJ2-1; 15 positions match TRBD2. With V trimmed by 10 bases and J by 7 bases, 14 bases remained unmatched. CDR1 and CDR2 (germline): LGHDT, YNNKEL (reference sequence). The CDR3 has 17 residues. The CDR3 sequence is CATASGTSGRPSNEQFF. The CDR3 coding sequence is TGTGCCACAGCCTCCGGGACTAGCGGGAGGCCCTCGAATGAGCAGTTCTTC.

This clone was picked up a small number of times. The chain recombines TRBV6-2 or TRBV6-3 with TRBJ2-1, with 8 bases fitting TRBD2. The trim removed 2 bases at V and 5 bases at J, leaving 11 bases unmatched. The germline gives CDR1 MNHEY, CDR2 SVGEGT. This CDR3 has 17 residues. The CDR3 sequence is CASSYPIGGGSDNEQFF. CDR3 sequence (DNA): TGTGCCAGCAGTTACCCTATCGGCGGGGGGTCCGACAATGAGCAGTTCTTC.

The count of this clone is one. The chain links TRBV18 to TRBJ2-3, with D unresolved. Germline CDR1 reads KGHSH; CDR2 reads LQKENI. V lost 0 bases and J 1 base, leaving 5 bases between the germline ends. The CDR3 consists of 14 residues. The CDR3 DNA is TGTGCCAGCTCACCACCGCTACGCACAGATACGCAGTATTTT. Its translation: CASSPPLRTDTQYF. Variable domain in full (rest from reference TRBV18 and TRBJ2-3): NAGVMQNPRHLVRRRGQEARLRCSPMKGHSHVYWYRQLPEEGLKFMVYLQKENIIDESGMPKERFSAEFPKEGPSILRIQQVVRGDSAAYFCASSPPLRTDTQYFGPGTRLTVL.

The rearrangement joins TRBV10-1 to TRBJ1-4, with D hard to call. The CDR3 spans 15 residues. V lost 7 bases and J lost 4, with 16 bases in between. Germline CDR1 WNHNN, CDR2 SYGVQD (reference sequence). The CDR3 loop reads CASKVRQRGNEKLFF. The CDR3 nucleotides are TGCGCCAGCAAGGTACGGCAGAGAGGTAATGAAAAACTGTTTTTT.

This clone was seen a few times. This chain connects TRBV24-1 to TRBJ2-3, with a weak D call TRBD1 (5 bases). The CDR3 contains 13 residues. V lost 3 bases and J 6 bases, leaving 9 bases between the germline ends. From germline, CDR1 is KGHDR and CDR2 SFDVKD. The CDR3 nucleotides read TGTGCCACCAGTGATGGGGCAAGGGATACGCAGTATTTT. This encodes CATSDGARDTQYF.

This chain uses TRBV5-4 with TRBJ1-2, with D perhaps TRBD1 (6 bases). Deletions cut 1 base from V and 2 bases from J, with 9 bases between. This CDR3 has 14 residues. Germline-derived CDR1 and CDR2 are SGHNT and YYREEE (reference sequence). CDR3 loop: CASSLQGLNYGYTF. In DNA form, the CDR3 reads TGTGCCAGCAGCTTGCAGGGGCTGAACTATGGCTACACCTTC.

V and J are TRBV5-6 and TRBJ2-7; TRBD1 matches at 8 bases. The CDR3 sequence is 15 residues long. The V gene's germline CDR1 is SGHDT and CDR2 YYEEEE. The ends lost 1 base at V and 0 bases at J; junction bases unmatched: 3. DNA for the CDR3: TGTGCCAGCAGCTTGCTAGACAGGGGCTCCTACGAGCAGTACTTC. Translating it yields CASSLLDRGSYEQYF.

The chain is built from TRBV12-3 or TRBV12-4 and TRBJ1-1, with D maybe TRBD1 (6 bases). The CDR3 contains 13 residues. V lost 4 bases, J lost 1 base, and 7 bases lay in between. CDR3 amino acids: CASSYRENTEAFF. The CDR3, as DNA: TGTGCCAGCAGTTACAGGGAGAACACTGAAGCTTTCTTT.

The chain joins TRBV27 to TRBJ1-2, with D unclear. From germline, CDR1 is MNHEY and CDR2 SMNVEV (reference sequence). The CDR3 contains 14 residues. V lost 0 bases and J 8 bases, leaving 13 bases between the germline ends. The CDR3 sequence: CASSLSWEPIGYTF. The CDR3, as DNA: TGTGCCAGCAGTTTATCGTGGGAGCCCATAGGCTACACCTTC.

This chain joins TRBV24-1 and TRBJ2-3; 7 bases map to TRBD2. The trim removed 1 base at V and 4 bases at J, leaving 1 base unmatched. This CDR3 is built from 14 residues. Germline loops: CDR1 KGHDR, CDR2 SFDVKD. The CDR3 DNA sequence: TGTGCCACCAGTGATTTCGGGGGGTCAGATACGCAGTATTTT. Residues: CATSDFGGSDTQYF.

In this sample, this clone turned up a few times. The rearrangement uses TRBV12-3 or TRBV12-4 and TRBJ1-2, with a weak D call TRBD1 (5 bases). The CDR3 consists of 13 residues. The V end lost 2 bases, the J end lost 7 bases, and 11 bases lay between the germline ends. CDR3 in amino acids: CASSLSLQGGYTF. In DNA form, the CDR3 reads TGTGCCAGCAGTTTAAGTCTCCAGGGTGGCTACACCTTC.

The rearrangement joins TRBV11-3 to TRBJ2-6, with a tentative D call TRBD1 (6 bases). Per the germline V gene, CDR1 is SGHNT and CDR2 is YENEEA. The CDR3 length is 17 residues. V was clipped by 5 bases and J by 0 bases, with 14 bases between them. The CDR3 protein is CASSLDRGSSGANVLTF. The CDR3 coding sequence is TGTGCCAGCAGCCTGGACAGAGGAAGCTCTGGGGCCAACGTCCTGACTTTC.

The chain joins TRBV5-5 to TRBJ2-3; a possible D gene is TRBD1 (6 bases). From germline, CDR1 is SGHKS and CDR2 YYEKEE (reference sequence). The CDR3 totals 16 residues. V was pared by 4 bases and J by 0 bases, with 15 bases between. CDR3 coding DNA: TGTGCCAGCAGCGCACCACCGGGACACAGCACAGATACGCAGTATTTT. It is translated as CASSAPPGHSTDTQYF.

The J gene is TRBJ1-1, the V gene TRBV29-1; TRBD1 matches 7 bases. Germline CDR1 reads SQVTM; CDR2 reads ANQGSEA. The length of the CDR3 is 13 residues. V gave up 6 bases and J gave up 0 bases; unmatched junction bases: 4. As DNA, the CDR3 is TGCAGCGTGATGGGACAGTTGAACACTGAAGCTTTCTTT. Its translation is CSVMGQLNTEAFF.